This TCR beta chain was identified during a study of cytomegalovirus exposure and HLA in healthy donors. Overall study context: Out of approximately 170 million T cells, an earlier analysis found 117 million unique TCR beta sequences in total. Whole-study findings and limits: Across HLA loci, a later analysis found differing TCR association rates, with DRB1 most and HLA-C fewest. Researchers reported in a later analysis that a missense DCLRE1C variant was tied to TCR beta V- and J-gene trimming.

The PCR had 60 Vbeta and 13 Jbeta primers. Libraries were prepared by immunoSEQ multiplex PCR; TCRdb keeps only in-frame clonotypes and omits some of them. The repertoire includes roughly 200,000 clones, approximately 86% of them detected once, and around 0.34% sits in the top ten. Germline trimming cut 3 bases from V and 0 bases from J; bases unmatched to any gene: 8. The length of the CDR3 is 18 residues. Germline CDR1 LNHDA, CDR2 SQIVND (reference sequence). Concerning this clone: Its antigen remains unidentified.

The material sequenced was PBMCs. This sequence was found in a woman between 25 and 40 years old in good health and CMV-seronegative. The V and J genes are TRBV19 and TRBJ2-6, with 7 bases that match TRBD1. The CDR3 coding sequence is TGTGCCAGTAGTATCATCCGGGACAGTTACTCTGGGGCCAACGTCCTGACTTTC. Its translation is CASSIIRDSYSGANVLTF.